The clone carrying this TCR beta chain was seen at least ten times. A library of TCRbeta sequences, prepared with unique molecular identifiers, was generated. TCRdb ran MiXCR on the PCR reads and lists one entry per CDR3 protein. Of around 700,000 distinct CDR3 sequences listed, 13% are singletons. This entry belongs to a study of T-cell reconstitution after alpha-beta-depleted transplantation in children. Germline V gene sequence: CDR1 KGHDR, CDR2 SFDVKD. This CDR3 is built from 16 residues. Trimming left V 2 bases short and J 5 bases short, with 15 bases between. This specimen was PBMCs, taken before TCRalphabeta/CD19-depleted stem cell transplant. The sequence came from a girl between 2 and 10 years old with congenital amegakaryocytic thrombocytopenia, due to receive a stem cell transplant. This sequence joins TRBV24-1 and TRBJ2-1; maybe TRBD2 (7 bases). In DNA, the CDR3 is TGTGCCACCAGTGATTCAAAGGAGGGGGGGCACAATGAGCAGTTCTTC. Encoded protein: CATSDSKEGGHNEQFF.